This TCR beta chain was recovered during a study of blood T cell repertoires in COVID-19. Turning to the study itself: The United States, Italy and Spain supplied acute and convalescent COVID-19 samples.

Sequenced by immunoSEQ multiplex PCR; TCRdb stores in-frame clones only, minus some. Here the sample spans about 220,000 clones, approximately 83% being singletons. Losses at the gene ends were 5 bases for V and 7 bases for J; bases not matched to a gene: 8. This CDR3 contains 16 residues. Germline CDR1 SGHTA, CDR2 FQGTGA. This rearrangement joins TRBV7-3 to TRBJ2-1; 13 nucleotides line up with TRBD2. The sequencing input was peripheral blood. The source of this sequence is a woman in her 30s who had recovered from COVID-19. The chain's CDR3 is CASSLAGTSGTNEQFF. The DNA for the CDR3 is TGTGCCAGCAGCCTCGCCGGGACTAGCGGGACGAATGAGCAGTTCTTC.